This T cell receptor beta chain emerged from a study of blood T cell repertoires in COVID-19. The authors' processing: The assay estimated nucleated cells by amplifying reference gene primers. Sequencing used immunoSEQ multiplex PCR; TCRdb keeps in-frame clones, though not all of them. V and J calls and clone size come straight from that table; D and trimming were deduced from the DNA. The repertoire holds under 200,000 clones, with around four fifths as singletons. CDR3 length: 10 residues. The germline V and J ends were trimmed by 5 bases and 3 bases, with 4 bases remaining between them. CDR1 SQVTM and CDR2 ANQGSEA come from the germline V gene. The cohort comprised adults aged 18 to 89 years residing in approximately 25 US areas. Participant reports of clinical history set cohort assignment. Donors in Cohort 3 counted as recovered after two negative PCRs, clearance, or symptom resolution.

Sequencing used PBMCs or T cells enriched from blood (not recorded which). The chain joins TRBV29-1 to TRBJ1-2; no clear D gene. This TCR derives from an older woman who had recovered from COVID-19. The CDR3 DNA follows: TGCAGCGTTTGGCACTATGGCTACACCTTC. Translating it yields CSVWHYGYTF.